The 5 T cell receptor beta chains reported below all come from one sample, sequenced in a study of shared clonotypes between healthy human individuals. Using immunoSEQ multiplex PCR, the repertoire was profiled, and TCRdb retains in-frame clones only, with some absent. The sample has about 380,000 clones; about 96% are singletons. The sequenced sample consisted of memory CD8+ T cells sorted from blood. Subset noted: CD45RO+ cells pooled with CCR7-negative TemRA cells. These TCRs come from a man younger than 40 in good health.

This chain joins TRBV5-1 and TRBJ2-7, with 8 bases that match TRBD2. The length of the CDR3 is 14 residues. V lost 2 bases and J lost 2; bases outside the gene matches: 3. The germline V gene encodes CDR1 SGHRS and CDR2 YFSETQ. The CDR3 region is CASSLGTRAYEQYF. CDR3 sequence (DNA): TGCGCCAGCAGCTTAGGGACTAGGGCCTACGAGCAGTACTTC.

CDR3 nucleotide sequence: TGTGCCAGCAGCGGGACAGGGCAACATAATTCACCCCTCCACTTT. Its translation is CASSGTGQHNSPLHF. This chain connects TRBV2 to TRBJ1-6; 9 bases are a match to TRBD1. This CDR3 region has 15 residues. V lost 6 bases to trimming and J lost 5 bases; unmatched junction nucleotides: 5. Germline CDR1 SNHLY, CDR2 FYNNEI.

V is TRBV4-1 and J is TRBJ1-1; no definite D call. Trimming shortened V by 0 bases and J by 7 bases, and 15 bases separated the two germline ends. Germline-derived CDR1 and CDR2 are MGHRA and YSYEKL. The CDR3 has 15 residues. The CDR3 nucleotides are TGCGCCAGCAGCCAAGATCGTACGGGTCGTATTGAAGCTTTCTTT. Protein sequence: CASSQDRTGRIEAFF.

This chain joins TRBV4-1 and TRBJ1-3; D not certain. Trimming removed 2 bases at V and 2 bases at J, with 10 bases between. The CDR3 is made up of 15 amino acids. The germline V gene has CDR1 MGHRA and CDR2 YSYEKL. This CDR3 is CASSQRTITGNTIYF. Written as DNA, the CDR3 is TGCGCCAGCAGCCAACGAACGATTACTGGAAACACCATATATTTT.

V and J are TRBV7-9 and TRBJ2-1, with 7 bases fitting TRBD1. The CDR3 has 14 residues. Trimming cost V 5 bases and J 4 bases; bases outside gene matches: 5. Germline values: CDR1 SEHNR, CDR2 FQNEAQ (reference sequence). The CDR3 protein is CASSQDRTYNEQFF. For the CDR3, the DNA is TGTGCCAGCAGCCAGGACAGGACGTACAATGAGCAGTTCTTC.